Shown below are 23 T cell receptor beta chains from a single sample sequenced in a study of cytomegalovirus exposure and HLA in healthy donors (dated by TCRdb to about 2017). The library was generated by the immunoSEQ multiplex PCR assay. For the multiplex PCR, a mixture combining 60 forward primers for TCR Vbeta segments and 13 reverse primers for TCR Jbeta segments was used. What TCRdb holds here is the immuneACCESS table cut down to in-frame rearrangements. Part of the clones is not present; checked against another copy, under half of the missing clones reflect an unresolved V gene, and the others are unexplained. Counted in this sample were over 150,000 clones; about 78% of them appeared once. The ten largest clonotypes hold 13% of the sample. The specimen was PBMCs. These receptors all stem from a woman aged 45-60 years in good health and CMV-seropositive.

The genes are TRBV6-6 and TRBJ1-5; D gene ambiguous. The germline gives CDR1 MNHNY, CDR2 SVGAGI (reference sequence). The V and J ends lost 6 bases and 3 bases respectively, with 12 bases between them. The CDR3 extends over 14 amino acids. CDR3 sequence: CASSPNTNNQPQHF. As DNA, the CDR3 is TGTGCCAGCAGCCCAAACACCAACAATCAGCCCCAGCATTTT.

The chain couples TRBV5-4 to TRBJ1-5; D is uncertain. Germline assignment: CDR1 SGHNT and CDR2 YYREEE (reference sequence). This CDR3 comprises 14 residues. V was pared by 0 bases and J by 3 bases, with 7 bases between. CDR3 sequence: CASSLAGPNQPQHF. For the CDR3, the DNA is TGTGCCAGCAGCTTGGCAGGTCCCAATCAGCCCCAGCATTTT.

V and J are TRBV19 and TRBJ2-6; 9 nucleotides line up with TRBD1. Looked up from germline, CDR1 is LNHDA and CDR2 is SQIVND (reference sequence). The CDR3 has 17 amino acids. Germline trimming cut 7 bases from V and 3 bases from J; bases unmatched to any gene: 10. CDR3 nucleotide sequence: TGTGCCAGTACAGGACAGGGGCTAATGTTTGGGGCCAACGTCCTGACTTTC. Its protein is CASTGQGLMFGANVLTF.

The V gene is TRBV6-1, the J gene TRBJ1-4; 7 bases map to TRBD1. Trimming removed 4 bases from V and 8 bases from J; junction bases left unmatched: 13. The V gene's germline CDR1 is MNHNS and CDR2 SASEGT. The CDR3 spans 16 residues. The CDR3 nucleotides read TGTGCCAGCAGTGGGGGATATGAGACAGGGTGGGAAAAACTGTTTTTT. It yields the protein CASSGGYETGWEKLFF.

The chain is built from TRBV2 and TRBJ1-6; no clear D gene. This CDR3 is built from 12 residues. CDR1 SNHLY and CDR2 FYNNEI come from the germline V gene. V lost 6 bases and J lost 10, with 10 bases in between. The CDR3 nucleotides are TGTGCCAGCAGCACAGCGGGCTCACCCCTCCACTTT. It yields the protein CASSTAGSPLHF. Filled out from reference TRBV2 and TRBJ1-6, the complete variable domain reads EPEVTQTPSHQVTQMGQEVILRCVPISNHLYFYWYRQILGQKVEFLVSFYNNEISEKSEIFDDQFSVERPDGSNFTLKIRSTKLEDSAMYFCASSTAGSPLHFGNGTRLTVT.

The CDR3 here is CASSPDRVGNTIYF. Written as DNA, the CDR3 is TGTGCCAGCAGCCCGGACAGGGTCGGAAACACCATATATTTT. The chain combines TRBV5-6 with TRBJ1-3, with 8 nucleotides matching TRBD1. This CDR3 has 14 amino acids. The V and J ends lost 4 bases and 4 bases, in that order; junction bases with no gene match: 4. CDR1 SGHDT and CDR2 YYEEEE come from the germline V gene.

The chain employs TRBV5-6 and TRBJ2-5; maybe TRBD2 (7 bases). CDR1 is SGHDT and CDR2 is YYEEEE in the germline V gene. This CDR3 is built from 13 residues. Trimming cost V 5 bases and J 4 bases, with 12 bases left between them. Here the CDR3 DNA reads TGTGCCAGCAGTAAGGGGGGGGGAGAGACCCAGTACTTC. Translating it yields CASSKGGGETQYF.

The J gene is TRBJ2-5, the V gene TRBV7-6; no firm D call. The V gene lost 1 base and the J gene lost 4 bases, with 4 bases spanning the gap. The CDR3 spans 12 residues. From germline, CDR1 is SGHVS and CDR2 FNYEAQ. The CDR3 DNA reads TGTGCCAGCAGCTTAGGGGCAGAGACCCAGTACTTC. As protein: CASSLGAETQYF.

The rearrangement joins TRBV5-1 to TRBJ2-5; D possibly corresponds to TRBD1 (6 bases). Trimming took 4 bases from V and 5 from J, leaving 18 bases between them. CDR1 SGHRS and CDR2 YFSETQ come from the germline V gene. CDR3 size: 15 residues. The DNA for the CDR3 is TGCGCCAGCAGCAGGGGGACACAAAGGAGGGAGACCCAGTACTTC. This translates into CASSRGTQRRETQYF.

The chain carries TRBV30 and TRBJ1-2; D gene uncertain. The CDR3 covers 16 residues. In germline, CDR1 is GTSNPN, CDR2 SVGIG (reference sequence). The ends were cut back, 7 bases at V and 3 bases at J, with 24 bases in the middle. The chain's CDR3 is CALDPGGVSSDYGYTF. The CDR3 DNA is TGTGCCTTAGACCCCGGTGGAGTCTCTTCCGACTATGGCTACACCTTC.

The chain is built from TRBV7-3 and TRBJ1-1; D gene ambiguous. The CDR3 runs 13 residues. Per the germline V gene, CDR1 is SGHTA and CDR2 is FQGTGA. Between the trimmed V and J ends, which lost 3 bases and 1 base, there was a span of 6 bases. The CDR3 region is CASSFEQNTEAFF. CDR3 nucleotides: TGTGCCAGCAGCTTTGAGCAGAACACTGAAGCTTTCTTT.

This clone was observed a few times. The chain uses TRBV4-1 and TRBJ2-7; 8 bases fit TRBD2. After removal of 1 base from V and 3 bases from J, the junction contained 5 bases not matched to a gene. The germline gives CDR1 MGHRA, CDR2 YSYEKL. There are 15 residues in the CDR3. In nucleotides, the CDR3 is TGCGCCAGCAGCCAAGTCCCGGGGGGGGGCTACGAGCAGTACTTC. Protein product: CASSQVPGGGYEQYF.

Concerning this clone itself: This sample also contains other DNA sequences that code for the same CDR3. The V gene is TRBV18, the J gene TRBJ1-6, with 9 bases matching TRBD1. The CDR3 extends over 16 amino acids. J gave up 7 bases and V 6 bases, and 10 bases lay outside the gene matches. Germline V lookup: CDR1 KGHSH, CDR2 LQKENI. CDR3 nucleotide sequence: TGTGCCAGCTCGCCAAGGGACAGGGTGTCCAATTCACCCCTCCACTTT. Its protein product is CASSPRDRVSNSPLHF.

The genes are TRBV7-9 and TRBJ1-5; TRBD1 might be the D (6 bases). Germline CDR1 is SEHNR and CDR2 is FQNEAQ (reference sequence). V lost 4 bases, J lost 0 bases, and 13 bases lay in between. There are 16 residues in the CDR3. As DNA, the CDR3 is TGTGCCAGCAGCTCCGGACAGCTTAATAGCAATCAGCCCCAGCATTTT. It yields the protein CASSSGQLNSNQPQHF.

The chain combines TRBV5-4 with TRBJ2-5, with 10 nucleotides matching TRBD2. CDR3 length: 14 residues. The V and J ends lost 2 bases and 2 bases, in that order; junction bases with no gene match: 0. In germline, CDR1 is SGHNT, CDR2 YYREEE (reference sequence). This CDR3 reads CASSLAGGQETQYF. DNA of the CDR3: TGTGCCAGCAGCTTAGCGGGGGGGCAAGAGACCCAGTACTTC.

This clone was seen only a few times. J is TRBJ2-5 and V is TRBV5-4, with a possible D match to TRBD2 (5 bases). The germline V gene encodes CDR1 SGHNT and CDR2 YYREEE (reference sequence). The CDR3 runs 13 residues. Deletions cut 5 bases from V and 2 bases from J, with 10 bases between. CDR3 loop: CASRIGLQETQYF. As DNA, the CDR3 is TGTGCCAGCAGGATCGGACTGCAAGAGACCCAGTACTTC.

A single count supports this clone. J is TRBJ1-4 and V is TRBV5-8; no clear D gene. Germline values: CDR1 SGHTS, CDR2 YDEGEE. V shed 5 bases and J shed 10 bases, with 6 bases lying between them. The CDR3 has 10 residues. In nucleotides, the CDR3 is TGTGCCAGCAGTGGCGGAAAACTGTTTTTT. Translation gives CASSGGKLFF.

The chain is built from TRBV30 and TRBJ2-7; a possible D gene is TRBD1 (6 bases). This CDR3 has 11 residues. Germline CDR1 reads GTSNPN; CDR2 reads SVGIG (reference sequence). Trimming left V 1 base short and J 10 bases short, with 11 bases between. The CDR3 protein is CAWSEQGPQYF. The CDR3 DNA follows: TGTGCCTGGAGTGAACAGGGCCCCCAGTACTTC.

This clone was observed a few times. The CDR3 nucleotides are TGTGCCAGCAGTGCTAATAGCGGGGGACCCTACGAGCAGTACTTC. Translating gives CASSANSGGPYEQYF. V is TRBV2 and J is TRBJ2-7; 9 nucleotides match TRBD2. V dropped 4 bases and J dropped 2; count of bases not matched to a gene: 6. There are 15 residues in the CDR3. CDR1 SNHLY and CDR2 FYNNEI come from the germline V gene. Looking up the rest from reference TRBV2 and TRBJ2-7 gives the full variable domain: EPEVTQTPSHQVTQMGQEVILRCVPISNHLYFYWYRQILGQKVEFLVSFYNNEISEKSEIFDDQFSVERPDGSNFTLKIRSTKLEDSAMYFCASSANSGGPYEQYFGPGTRLTVT.

The V call is TRBV29-1, the J call TRBJ1-2; no firm D call. Trimming removed 3 bases from V and 0 bases from J, with 11 bases in between. This CDR3 comprises 14 residues. Germline CDR1 and CDR2: SQVTM and ANQGSEA. The CDR3 spells CSVEPELANYGYTF. CDR3 bases: TGCAGCGTTGAGCCAGAACTAGCTAACTATGGCTACACCTTC.

The chain carries TRBV6-5 and TRBJ2-2; D possibly corresponds to TRBD1 (6 bases). The V end lost 2 bases, the J end lost 9 bases, and 13 bases lay between the germline ends. This CDR3 has 14 amino acids. Germline V CDR1 and CDR2: MNHEY, SVGAGI. The CDR3 DNA reads TGTGCCAGCAGTTACGAGCCCAGGGGTCGGGAGCTGTTTTTT. It encodes CASSYEPRGRELFF.

This clone has a handful of counts. This chain joins TRBV7-3 and TRBJ1-1; 8 positions match TRBD1. The J segment lost 7 bases and the V segment lost 2 bases, leaving 6 bases of the junction unmatched. Looked up from germline, CDR1 is SGHTA and CDR2 is FQGTGA. This CDR3 contains 14 residues. The DNA of the CDR3 is TGTGCCAGCAGCTTACCCGGGACAGGTAATGAAGCTTTCTTT. Translation: CASSLPGTGNEAFF.

The V call is TRBV5-4, the J call TRBJ1-3, with D unclear. In germline, CDR1 is SGHNT, CDR2 YYREEE (reference sequence). Trimming left V 0 bases short and J 8 bases short, with 15 bases between. The CDR3 is made up of 15 amino acids. The CDR3 loop reads CASSLAHPSADTIYF. CDR3 coding DNA: TGTGCCAGCAGCTTGGCCCACCCTTCGGCGGACACCATATATTTT.